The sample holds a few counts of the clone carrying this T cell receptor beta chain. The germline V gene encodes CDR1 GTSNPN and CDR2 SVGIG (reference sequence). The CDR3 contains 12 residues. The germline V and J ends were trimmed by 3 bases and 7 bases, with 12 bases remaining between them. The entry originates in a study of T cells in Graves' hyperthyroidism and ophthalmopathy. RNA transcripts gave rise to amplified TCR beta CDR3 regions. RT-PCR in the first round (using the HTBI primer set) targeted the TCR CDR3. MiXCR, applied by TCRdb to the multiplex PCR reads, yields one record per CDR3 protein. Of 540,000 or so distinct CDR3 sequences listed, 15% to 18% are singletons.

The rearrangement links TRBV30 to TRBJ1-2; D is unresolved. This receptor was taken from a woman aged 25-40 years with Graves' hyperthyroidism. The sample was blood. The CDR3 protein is CAWSPTTAGYTF. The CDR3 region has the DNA TGTGCCTGGAGCCCCACCACCGCTGGCTACACCTTC.